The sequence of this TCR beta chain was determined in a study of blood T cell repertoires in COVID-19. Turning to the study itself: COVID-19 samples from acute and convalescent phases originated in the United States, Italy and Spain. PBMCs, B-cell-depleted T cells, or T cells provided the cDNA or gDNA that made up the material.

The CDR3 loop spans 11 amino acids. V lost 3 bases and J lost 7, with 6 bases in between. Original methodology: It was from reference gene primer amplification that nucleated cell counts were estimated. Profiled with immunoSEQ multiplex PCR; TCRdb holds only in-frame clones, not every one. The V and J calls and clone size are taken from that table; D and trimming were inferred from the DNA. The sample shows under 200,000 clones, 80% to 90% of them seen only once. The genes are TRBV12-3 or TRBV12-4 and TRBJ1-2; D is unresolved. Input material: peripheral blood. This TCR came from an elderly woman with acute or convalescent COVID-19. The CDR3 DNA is TGTGCCAGCAGTTTTCCGAGTGGCTACACCTTC. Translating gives CASSFPSGYTF.